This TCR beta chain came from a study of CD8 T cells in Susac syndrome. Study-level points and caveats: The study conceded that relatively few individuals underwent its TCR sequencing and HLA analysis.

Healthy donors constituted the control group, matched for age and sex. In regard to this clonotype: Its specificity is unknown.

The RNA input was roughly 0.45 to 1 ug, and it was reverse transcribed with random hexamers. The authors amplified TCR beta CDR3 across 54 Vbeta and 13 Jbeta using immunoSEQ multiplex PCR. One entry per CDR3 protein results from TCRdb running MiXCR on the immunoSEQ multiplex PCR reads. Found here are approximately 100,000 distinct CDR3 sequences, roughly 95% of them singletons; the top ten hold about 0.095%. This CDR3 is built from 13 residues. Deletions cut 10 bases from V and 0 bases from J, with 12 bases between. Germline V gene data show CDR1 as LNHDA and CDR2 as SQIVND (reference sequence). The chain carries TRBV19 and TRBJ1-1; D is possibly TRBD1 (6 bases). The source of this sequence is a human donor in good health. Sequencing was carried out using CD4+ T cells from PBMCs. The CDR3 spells CATQTGMNTEAFF. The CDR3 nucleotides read TGTGCCACCCAGACAGGTATGAACACTGAAGCTTTCTTT.